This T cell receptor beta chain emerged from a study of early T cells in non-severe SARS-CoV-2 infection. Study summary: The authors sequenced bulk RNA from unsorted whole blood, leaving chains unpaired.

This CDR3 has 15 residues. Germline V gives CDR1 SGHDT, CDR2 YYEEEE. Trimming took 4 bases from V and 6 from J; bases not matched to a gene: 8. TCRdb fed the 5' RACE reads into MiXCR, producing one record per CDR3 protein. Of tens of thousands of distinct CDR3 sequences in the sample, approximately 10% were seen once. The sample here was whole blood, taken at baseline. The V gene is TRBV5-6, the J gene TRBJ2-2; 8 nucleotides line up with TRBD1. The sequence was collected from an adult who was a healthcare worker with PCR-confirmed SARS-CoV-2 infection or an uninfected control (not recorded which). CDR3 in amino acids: CASSPQGALAGELFF. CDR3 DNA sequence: TGTGCCAGCAGCCCGCAGGGGGCTCTCGCCGGGGAGCTGTTTTTT.